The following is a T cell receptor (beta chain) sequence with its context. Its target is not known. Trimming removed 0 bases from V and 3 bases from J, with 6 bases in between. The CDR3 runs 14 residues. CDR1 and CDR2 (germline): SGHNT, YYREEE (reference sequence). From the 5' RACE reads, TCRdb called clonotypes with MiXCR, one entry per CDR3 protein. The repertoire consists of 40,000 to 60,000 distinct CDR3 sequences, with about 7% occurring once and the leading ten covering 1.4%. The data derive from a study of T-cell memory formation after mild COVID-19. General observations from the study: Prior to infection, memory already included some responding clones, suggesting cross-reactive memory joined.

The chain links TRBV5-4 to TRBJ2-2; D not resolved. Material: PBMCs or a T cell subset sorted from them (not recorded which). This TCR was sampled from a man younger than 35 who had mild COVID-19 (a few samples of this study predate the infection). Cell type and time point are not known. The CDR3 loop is CASSLAVDTGELFF. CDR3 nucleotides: TGTGCCAGCAGCTTGGCTGTGGACACCGGGGAGCTGTTTTTT. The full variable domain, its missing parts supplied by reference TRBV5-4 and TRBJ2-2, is ETGVTQSPTHLIKTRGQQVTLRCSSQSGHNTVSWYQQALGQGPQFIFQYYREEENGRGNFPPRFSGLQFPNYSSELNVNALELDDSALYLCASSLAVDTGELFFGEGSRLTVL.